Shown below are 18 T cell receptor beta chains from a single sample sequenced in a study of Ad26.COV2.S vaccination and SARS-CoV-2 variants. Produced via immunoSEQ multiplex PCR; TCRdb's table is partial and in-frame only. The sample includes about half a million clones, 70% to 90% of them seen just once. Treatment reported: approximately 18 received Ad26.COV2.S at low or high dose, single or two shots; 5 received placebo; per-sample allocation not given. It was on day 63 after the first vaccine or placebo injection that samples were taken. This specimen was peripheral blood, taken in a trial of Ad26.COV2.S vaccine versus placebo. All receptors derive from a person between 18 and 59 years old who received the Ad26.COV2.S COVID-19 vaccine or a placebo.

The chain couples TRBV12-3 or TRBV12-4 to TRBJ1-5; D perhaps matches TRBD1 (5 bases). V gave up 8 bases and J gave up 4 bases, with 12 bases separating them. This CDR3 region has 13 residues. The CDR3 bases are TGTGCCAGCGTGGGGGACGTAAATCAGCCCCAGCATTTT. This gives the protein CASVGDVNQPQHF.

The chain couples TRBV7-2 to TRBJ1-5; D unclear. Per germline, CDR1 SGHTA and CDR2 FQGNSA. With 2 bases removed from V and 5 bases from J, the gap between germline ends came to 7 bases. This CDR3 region has 13 residues. The CDR3 is CASSLWGDQPQHF. CDR3 in DNA: TGTGCCAGCAGCTTATGGGGTGATCAGCCCCAGCATTTT.

The chain carries TRBV5-1 and TRBJ2-7; the D call may be TRBD1 or TRBD2 (5 bases each). The CDR3 runs 14 residues. Trimming cost V 1 base and J 0 bases, with 8 bases left between them. In germline, CDR1 is SGHRS, CDR2 YFSETQ. CDR3 DNA sequence: TGCGCCAGCAGCTTGCCGGGGACCTCCTACGAGCAGTACTTC. Encoded protein: CASSLPGTSYEQYF. Drawing the rest from reference TRBV5-1 and TRBJ2-7, the complete variable domain is KAGVTQTPRYLIKTRGQQVTLSCSPISGHRSVSWYQQTPGQGLQFLFEYFSETQRNKGNFPGRFSGRQFSNSRSEMNVSTLELGDSALYLCASSLPGTSYEQYFGPGTRLTVT.

This chain links TRBV27 with TRBJ2-3, with TRBD2 as a possible D gene (6 bases). V gave up 9 bases and J gave up 4 bases, with 17 bases separating them. Germline V gives CDR1 MNHEY, CDR2 SMNVEV (reference sequence). This CDR3 spans 14 amino acids. The CDR3 bases are TGTGCCAGTGGGACTTACGGAGGAGCAGATACGCAGTATTTT. Translation: CASGTYGGADTQYF.

The chain carries TRBV19 and TRBJ2-7; 9 bases are shared with TRBD1. CDR3 size: 15 residues. With V trimmed by 5 bases and J by 2 bases, 7 bases remained unmatched. CDR1 LNHDA and CDR2 SQIVND come from the germline V gene (reference sequence). Here the CDR3 reads CASSYEGTGPYEQYF. The CDR3, as DNA: TGTGCCAGTAGTTACGAAGGGACAGGGCCCTACGAGCAGTACTTC.

This chain connects TRBV11-3 to TRBJ2-4; 11 nucleotides match TRBD1. The CDR3 is made up of 14 amino acids. The V and J ends lost 5 bases and 7 bases, in that order; junction bases with no gene match: 4. Germline V gives CDR1 SGHNT, CDR2 YENEEA. CDR3 amino acids: CASSPGTGGNIQYF. CDR3 sequence (DNA): TGTGCCAGCAGCCCAGGGACAGGGGGGAACATTCAGTACTTC.

V and J are TRBV24-1 and TRBJ2-1; 12 bases match TRBD1. V shed 3 bases, J shed 10 bases, and the junction held 6 bases outside the gene matches. The CDR3 contains 15 residues. Germline values: CDR1 KGHDR, CDR2 SFDVKD. CDR3 sequence: CATSDPGTGGGEQFF. The CDR3, as DNA: TGTGCCACCAGTGATCCCGGGACAGGGGGCGGGGAGCAGTTCTTC.

In this sample, this clone turned up a few times. This chain links TRBV6-5 with TRBJ1-5; D is unresolved. The V gene's germline CDR1 is MNHEY and CDR2 SVGAGI. The CDR3 spans 13 residues. Trimming cost V 6 bases and J 2 bases, with 8 bases left between them. In DNA form, the CDR3 reads TGTGCCAGCAGGATTGATGGCAATCAGCCCCAGCATTTT. Translating it yields CASRIDGNQPQHF.

The chain is built from TRBV12-3 or TRBV12-4 and TRBJ1-2; D gene unclear. The CDR3 extends over 12 amino acids. The V and J ends lost 6 bases and 8 bases respectively, with 13 bases between them. The DNA for the CDR3 is TGTGCCAGCAGCCGGAACTCAGGAGGCTACACCTTC. Amino acids: CASSRNSGGYTF.

The chain carries TRBV19 and TRBJ1-4; 7 bases agree with TRBD1. CDR3 size: 15 residues. V dropped 6 bases and J dropped 6; count of bases not matched to a gene: 10. In germline, CDR1 is LNHDA, CDR2 SQIVND (reference sequence). Written as DNA, the CDR3 is TGTGCCAGTAGACCGACAGGGTTATTGGATGAAAAACTGTTTTTT. Its translation: CASRPTGLLDEKLFF. The full variable domain, with the rest looked up from reference TRBV19 and TRBJ1-4, is DGGITQSPKYLFRKEGQNVTLSCEQNLNHDAMYWYRQDPGQGLRLIYYSQIVNDFQKGDIAEGYSVSREKKESFPLTVTSAQKNPTAFYLCASRPTGLLDEKLFFGSGTQLSVL.

The V call is TRBV7-9, the J call TRBJ1-2; no definite D call. CDR3 length: 12 residues. Germline CDR1 SEHNR, CDR2 FQNEAQ (reference sequence). V lost 5 bases and J lost 3, with 7 bases in between. Here the CDR3 reads CASSQVDYGYTF. The DNA for the CDR3 is TGTGCCAGCAGCCAGGTGGACTATGGCTACACCTTC. The full variable domain, rest sourced from reference TRBV7-9 and TRBJ1-2, is DTGVSQNPRHKITKRGQNVTFRCDPISEHNRLYWYRQTLGQGPEFLTYFQNEAQLEKSRLLSDRFSAERPKGSFSTLEIQRTEQGDSAMYLCASSQVDYGYTFGSGTRLTVV.

This clone was seen just once. J is TRBJ1-2 and V is TRBV7-2; D might be TRBD1 (5 bases). V lost 4 bases and J lost 2, with 14 bases in between. Looked up from germline, CDR1 is SGHTA and CDR2 is FQGNSA. The length of the CDR3 is 15 residues. The CDR3 loop reads CASSSQGRANYGYTF. The DNA for the CDR3 is TGTGCCAGCAGCTCCCAGGGCAGGGCCAACTATGGCTACACCTTC.

The rearrangement uses TRBV12-3 or TRBV12-4 and TRBJ2-7, with D unresolved. V lost 5 bases to trimming and J lost 3 bases, with 5 bases between them. The length of the CDR3 is 11 residues. The chain's CDR3 is CASSPNYEQYF. As DNA, the CDR3 is TGTGCCAGCAGTCCAAACTACGAGCAGTACTTC.

The chain is built from TRBV3-1 (or the pseudogene TRBV3-2) and TRBJ1-3; no firm D call. CDR1 is LGHDT, CDR2 YNNKEL, per germline (reference sequence). This CDR3 is 15 amino acids long. V dropped 0 bases and J dropped 2 bases, with 8 bases sitting between them. CDR3 in amino acids: CASSQEVTAGNTIYF. The DNA for the CDR3 is TGTGCCAGCAGCCAAGAAGTAACAGCTGGAAACACCATATATTTT.

This rearrangement joins TRBV9 to TRBJ2-3; 8 bases are shared with TRBD2. The V gene's germline CDR1 is SGDLS and CDR2 YYNGEE. The CDR3 totals 16 residues. V gave up 2 bases and J gave up 2 bases; unmatched junction bases: 7. The chain's CDR3 is CASSVRGGGNTDTQYF. The CDR3 bases are TGTGCCAGCAGCGTTCGCGGCGGGGGGAACACAGATACGCAGTATTTT.

The gene calls are TRBV6-5 and TRBJ1-1; no firm D call. CDR1 is MNHEY and CDR2 is SVGAGI in the germline V gene. V gave up 2 bases and J gave up 4 bases, with 8 bases separating them. CDR3 length: 13 amino acids. The CDR3 DNA sequence: TGTGCCAGCAGTTACCTAGTTGCCACTGAAGCTTTCTTT. It codes for CASSYLVATEAFF.

V gene TRBV2 combines with J gene TRBJ2-1; 7 bases fit TRBD1. V lost 6 bases, J lost 1 base, and 9 bases stayed unmatched. Germline CDR1 and CDR2: SNHLY and FYNNEI. This CDR3 contains 16 residues. The CDR3 region is CASSVKQGQSYNEQFF. CDR3 in DNA: TGTGCCAGCAGCGTCAAACAGGGGCAGTCCTACAATGAGCAGTTCTTC.

The chain couples TRBV5-8 to TRBJ2-4; TRBD2 matches 7 bases. The V gene's germline CDR1 is SGHTS and CDR2 YDEGEE. The V and J ends lost 1 base and 1 base, in that order; junction bases with no gene match: 2. The CDR3 loop spans 15 amino acids. As DNA, the CDR3 is TGTGCCAGCAGCTTGCGCGGGAGCGCCAAAAACATTCAGTACTTC. Amino acids: CASSLRGSAKNIQYF.